This T cell receptor (beta chain) was obtained from a study of cytomegalovirus exposure and HLA in healthy donors. The study ran its PCR with 60 Vbeta and 13 Jbeta primers. Using immunoSEQ multiplex PCR, the repertoire was profiled, and TCRdb retains in-frame clones only, with some absent. This table holds 70,000 to 95,000 clones, approximately 79% found once. The V gene lost 6 bases and the J gene lost 9 bases, with 10 bases spanning the gap. There are 11 residues in the CDR3. Per germline, CDR1 SGHRS and CDR2 YFSETQ. This clone was detected a few times. The sample taken for sequencing was PBMCs. The chain links TRBV5-1 to TRBJ2-1, with a weak D call TRBD2 (5 bases). The source of this sequence is a human donor in good health. The CDR3 protein is CASNEGIEQFF. The CDR3, as DNA: TGCGCCAGCAACGAGGGCATTGAGCAGTTCTTC.